The present TCR beta chain was sequenced within a study of CXCR3-negative and CXCR3-positive naive CD8 T cells. Overall study findings and caveats: Diversity in memory CD8+ cells fell much lower than the comparably high levels seen in both naive subsets. With CXCR3 expression partially decreased after cryopreservation, most assays relied on fresh PBMCs.

Germline lookup yields CDR1 SQVTM and CDR2 ANQGSEA. The CDR3 is made up of 13 amino acids. UMI-labeled 5' RACE TRB cDNA libraries were prepared from the cells. TCRdb processed the 5' RACE reads again and assigns one entry to each CDR3 protein, with no DNA. This sample's table reports roughly 89,000 distinct CDR3 sequences. With respect to this clonotype: Its target is unknown.

The TCR comes from a human donor in good health. Some clones in this sample may be carry-over from other donors' samples. The sample taken for sequencing was naive CXCR3- CD8+ T cells from blood. The subset was: CD45RO-CCR7+CD27+CD95- naive CD8+ T cells lacking CXCR3 (TNR3-). The chain has TRBV29-1 and TRBJ1-2; there is no DNA to check the TCRdb D call of TRBD1. CDR3 sequence reads: CSVDEGGSYGYTF.